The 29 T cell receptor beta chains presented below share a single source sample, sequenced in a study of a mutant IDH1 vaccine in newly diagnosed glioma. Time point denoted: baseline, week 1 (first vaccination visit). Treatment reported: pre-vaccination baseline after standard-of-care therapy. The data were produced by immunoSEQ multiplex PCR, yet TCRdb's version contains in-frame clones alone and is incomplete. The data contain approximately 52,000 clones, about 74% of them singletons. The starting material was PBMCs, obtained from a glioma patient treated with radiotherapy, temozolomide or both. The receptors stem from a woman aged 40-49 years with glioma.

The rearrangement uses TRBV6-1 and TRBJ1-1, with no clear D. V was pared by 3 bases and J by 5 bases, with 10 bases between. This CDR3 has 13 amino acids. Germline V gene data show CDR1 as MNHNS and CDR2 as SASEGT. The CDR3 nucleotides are TGTGCCAGCAGTGATTCCTCGCGGACTGAAGCTTTCTTT. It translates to CASSDSSRTEAFF.

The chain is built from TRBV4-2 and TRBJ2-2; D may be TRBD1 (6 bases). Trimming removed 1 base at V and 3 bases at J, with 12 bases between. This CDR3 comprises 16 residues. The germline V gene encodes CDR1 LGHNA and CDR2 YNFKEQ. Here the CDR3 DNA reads TGTGCCAGCAGCCAAGCCAGGGGTTTGGACACCGGGGAGCTGTTTTTT. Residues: CASSQARGLDTGELFF.

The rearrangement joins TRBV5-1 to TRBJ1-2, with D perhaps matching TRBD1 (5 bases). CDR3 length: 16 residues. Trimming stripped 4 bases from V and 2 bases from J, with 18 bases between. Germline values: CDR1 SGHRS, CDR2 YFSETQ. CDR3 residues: CASSDSGRGVNYGYTF. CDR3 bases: TGCGCCAGCAGCGATTCAGGGAGGGGAGTAAACTATGGCTACACCTTC. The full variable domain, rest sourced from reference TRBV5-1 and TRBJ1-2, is KAGVTQTPRYLIKTRGQQVTLSCSPISGHRSVSWYQQTPGQGLQFLFEYFSETQRNKGNFPGRFSGRQFSNSRSEMNVSTLELGDSALYLCASSDSGRGVNYGYTFGSGTRLTVV.

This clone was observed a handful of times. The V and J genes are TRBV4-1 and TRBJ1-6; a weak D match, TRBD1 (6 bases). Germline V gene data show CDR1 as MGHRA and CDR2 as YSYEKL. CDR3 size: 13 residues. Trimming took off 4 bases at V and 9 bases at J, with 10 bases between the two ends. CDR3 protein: CASSPGVGSPLHF. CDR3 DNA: TGCGCCAGCAGCCCAGGGGTGGGTTCACCCCTCCACTTT.

CDR3 DNA sequence: TGTGCCAGCAGCCAAGCCGGGCCATTCCAAGAGACCCAGTACTTC. It specifies CASSQAGPFQETQYF. The rearrangement uses TRBV4-2 and TRBJ2-5; D remains unclear. V lost 1 base, J lost 1 base, and 10 bases lay in between. The CDR3 runs to 15 residues. Germline values: CDR1 LGHNA, CDR2 YNFKEQ.

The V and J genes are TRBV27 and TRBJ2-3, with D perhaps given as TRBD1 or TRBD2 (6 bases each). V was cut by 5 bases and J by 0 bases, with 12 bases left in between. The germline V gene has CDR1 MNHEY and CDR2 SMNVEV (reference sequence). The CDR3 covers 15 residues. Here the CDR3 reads CASSPGAPSTDTQYF. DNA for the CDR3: TGTGCCAGCAGTCCGGGGGCGCCTAGCACAGATACGCAGTATTTT.

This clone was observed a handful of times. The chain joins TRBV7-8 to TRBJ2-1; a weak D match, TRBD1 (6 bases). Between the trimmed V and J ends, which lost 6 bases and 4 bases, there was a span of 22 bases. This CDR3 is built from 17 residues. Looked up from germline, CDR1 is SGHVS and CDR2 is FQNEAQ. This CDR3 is CASRQDSSNSFYNEQFF. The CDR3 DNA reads TGTGCCAGCAGGCAGGACAGCTCTAATTCCTTTTACAATGAGCAGTTCTTC.

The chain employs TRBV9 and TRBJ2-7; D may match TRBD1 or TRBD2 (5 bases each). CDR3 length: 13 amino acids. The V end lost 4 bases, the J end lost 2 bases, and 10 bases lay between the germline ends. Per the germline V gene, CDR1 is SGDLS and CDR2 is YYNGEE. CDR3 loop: CASSPMGAYEQYF. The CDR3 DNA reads TGTGCCAGCAGCCCCATGGGGGCCTACGAGCAGTACTTC.

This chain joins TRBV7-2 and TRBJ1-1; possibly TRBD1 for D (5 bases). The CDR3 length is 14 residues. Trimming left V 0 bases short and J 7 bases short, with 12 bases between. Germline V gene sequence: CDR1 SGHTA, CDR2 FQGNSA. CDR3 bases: TGTGCCAGCAGCTTAGCCGGCAGGGTGGTTGAAGCTTTCTTT. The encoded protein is CASSLAGRVVEAFF.

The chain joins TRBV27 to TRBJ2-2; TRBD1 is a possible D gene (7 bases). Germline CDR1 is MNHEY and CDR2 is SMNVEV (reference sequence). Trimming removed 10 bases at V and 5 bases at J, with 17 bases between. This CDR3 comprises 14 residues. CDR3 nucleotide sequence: TGTGCCACCTCACAGGGGAGGAGGACCGGGGAGCTGTTTTTT. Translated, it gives CATSQGRRTGELFF.

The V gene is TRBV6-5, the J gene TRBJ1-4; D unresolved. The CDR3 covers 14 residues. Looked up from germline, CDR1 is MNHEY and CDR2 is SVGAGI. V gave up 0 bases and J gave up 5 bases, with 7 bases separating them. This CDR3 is CASSYSRGNEKLFF. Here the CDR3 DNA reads TGTGCCAGCAGTTACTCGAGAGGGAATGAAAAACTGTTTTTT.

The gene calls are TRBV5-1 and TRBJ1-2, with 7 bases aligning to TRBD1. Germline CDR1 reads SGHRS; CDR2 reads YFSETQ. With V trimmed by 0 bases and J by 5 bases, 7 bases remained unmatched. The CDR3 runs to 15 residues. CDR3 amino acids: CASSLVGQEKYGYTF. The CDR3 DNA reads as TGCGCCAGCAGCTTGGTCGGACAGGAAAAATATGGCTACACCTTC.

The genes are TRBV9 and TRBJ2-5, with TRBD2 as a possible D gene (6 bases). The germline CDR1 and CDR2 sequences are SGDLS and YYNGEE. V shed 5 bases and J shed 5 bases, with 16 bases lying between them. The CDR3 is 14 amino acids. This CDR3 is CASSSKLAGETQYF. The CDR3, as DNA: TGTGCCAGCAGTTCAAAACTAGCTGGTGAGACCCAGTACTTC.

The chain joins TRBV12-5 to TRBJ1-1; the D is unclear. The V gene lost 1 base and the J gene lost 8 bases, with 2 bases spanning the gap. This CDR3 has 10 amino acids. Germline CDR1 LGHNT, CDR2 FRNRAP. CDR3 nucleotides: TGTGCTAGTGGTTTGGGAGAAGCTTTCTTT. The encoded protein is CASGLGEAFF.

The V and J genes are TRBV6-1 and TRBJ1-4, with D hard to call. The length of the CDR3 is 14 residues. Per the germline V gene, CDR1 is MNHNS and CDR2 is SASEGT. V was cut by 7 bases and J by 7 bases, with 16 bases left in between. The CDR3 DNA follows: TGTGCCAGCATCGGGAGGGCAGTGGGTGAAAAACTGTTTTTT. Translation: CASIGRAVGEKLFF.

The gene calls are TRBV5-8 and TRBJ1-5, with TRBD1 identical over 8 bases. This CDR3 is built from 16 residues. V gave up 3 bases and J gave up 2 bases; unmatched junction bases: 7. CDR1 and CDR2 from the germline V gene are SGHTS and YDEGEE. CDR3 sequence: CASSWTGNSGNQPQHF. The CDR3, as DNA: TGTGCCAGCAGCTGGACAGGGAATAGTGGCAATCAGCCCCAGCATTTT.

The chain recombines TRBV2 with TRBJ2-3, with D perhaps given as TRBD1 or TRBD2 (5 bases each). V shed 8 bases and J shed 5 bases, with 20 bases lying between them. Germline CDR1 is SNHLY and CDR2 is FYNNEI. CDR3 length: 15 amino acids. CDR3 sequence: CASGSARDPRDTQYF. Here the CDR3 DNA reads TGTGCCAGCGGATCAGCTAGGGACCCACGAGATACGCAGTATTTT.

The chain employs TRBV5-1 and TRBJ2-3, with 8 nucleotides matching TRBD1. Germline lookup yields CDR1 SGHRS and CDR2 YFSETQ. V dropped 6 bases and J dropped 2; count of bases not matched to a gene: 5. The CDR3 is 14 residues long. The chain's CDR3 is CASTRTGPTDTQYF. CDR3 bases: TGCGCCAGCACCCGGACAGGGCCCACAGATACGCAGTATTTT.

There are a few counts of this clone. The CDR3 loop is CASSSTGGRAFF. The CDR3 nucleotides are TGTGCCAGCAGCTCCACGGGGGGTAGGGCTTTCTTT. The genes are TRBV11-2 and TRBJ1-1, with a possible D match to TRBD1 (5 bases). CDR1 and CDR2 from the germline V gene are SGHAT and FQNNGV. The germline V and J ends were trimmed by 4 bases and 11 bases, with 14 bases remaining between them. The CDR3 extends over 12 amino acids. The full variable domain, its missing parts supplied by reference TRBV11-2 and TRBJ1-1, is EAGVAQSPRYKIIEKRQSVAFWCNPISGHATLYWYQQILGQGPKLLIQFQNNGVVDDSQLPKDRFSAERLKGVDSTLKIQPAKLEDSAVYLCASSSTGGRAFFGQGTRLTVV.

CDR3: CASSLEGTGRTQETQYF. The CDR3 DNA sequence: TGTGCCAGCAGCTTAGAGGGAACGGGACGGACCCAAGAGACCCAGTACTTC. The V call is TRBV7-9, the J call TRBJ2-5; D is tentatively TRBD1 or TRBD2 (5 bases each). Germline lookup yields CDR1 SEHNR and CDR2 FQNEAQ (reference sequence). The ends were cut back, 1 base at V and 1 base at J, with 16 bases in the middle. The length of the CDR3 is 17 residues.

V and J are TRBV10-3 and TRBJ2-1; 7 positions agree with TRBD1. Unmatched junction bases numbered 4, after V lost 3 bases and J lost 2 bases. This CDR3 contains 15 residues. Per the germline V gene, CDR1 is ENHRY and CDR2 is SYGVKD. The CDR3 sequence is CAISDNRGAYNEQFF. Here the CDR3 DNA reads TGTGCCATCAGTGACAACAGGGGTGCCTACAATGAGCAGTTCTTC.

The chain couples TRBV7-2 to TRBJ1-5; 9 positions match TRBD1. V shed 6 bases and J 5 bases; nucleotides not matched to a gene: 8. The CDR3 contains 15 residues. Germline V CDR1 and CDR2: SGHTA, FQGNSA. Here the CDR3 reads CASSRNRGLDQPQHF. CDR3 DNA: TGTGCCAGCAGTCGTAACAGGGGGCTAGATCAGCCCCAGCATTTT.

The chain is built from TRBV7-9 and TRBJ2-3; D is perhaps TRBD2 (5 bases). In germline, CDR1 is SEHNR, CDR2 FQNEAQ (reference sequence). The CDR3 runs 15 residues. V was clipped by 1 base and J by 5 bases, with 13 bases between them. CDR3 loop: CASSLDPGWEDTQYF. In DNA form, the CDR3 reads TGTGCCAGCAGCTTAGATCCGGGATGGGAAGATACGCAGTATTTT. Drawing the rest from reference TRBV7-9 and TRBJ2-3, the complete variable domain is DTGVSQNPRHKITKRGQNVTFRCDPISEHNRLYWYRQTLGQGPEFLTYFQNEAQLEKSRLLSDRFSAERPKGSFSTLEIQRTEQGDSAMYLCASSLDPGWEDTQYFGPGTRLTVL.

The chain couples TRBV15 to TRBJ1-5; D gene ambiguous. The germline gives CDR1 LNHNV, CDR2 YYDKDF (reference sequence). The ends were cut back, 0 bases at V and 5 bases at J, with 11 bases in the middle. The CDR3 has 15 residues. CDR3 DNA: TGTGCCACCAGCAGAGATCCCCGGGCAGATCAGCCCCAGCATTTT. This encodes CATSRDPRADQPQHF. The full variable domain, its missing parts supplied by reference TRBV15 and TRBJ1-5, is DAMVIQNPRYQVTQFGKPVTLSCSQTLNHNVMYWYQQKSSQAPKLLFHYYDKDFNNEADTPDNFQSRRPNTSFCFLDIRSPGLGDTAMYLCATSRDPRADQPQHFGDGTRLSIL.

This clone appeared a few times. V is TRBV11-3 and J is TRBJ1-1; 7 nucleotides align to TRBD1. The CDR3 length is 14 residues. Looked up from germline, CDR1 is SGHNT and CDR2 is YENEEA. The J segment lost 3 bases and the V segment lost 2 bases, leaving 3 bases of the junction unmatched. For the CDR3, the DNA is TGTGCCAGCAGCTTAACAGGGGATTACACTGAAGCTTTCTTT. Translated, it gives CASSLTGDYTEAFF.

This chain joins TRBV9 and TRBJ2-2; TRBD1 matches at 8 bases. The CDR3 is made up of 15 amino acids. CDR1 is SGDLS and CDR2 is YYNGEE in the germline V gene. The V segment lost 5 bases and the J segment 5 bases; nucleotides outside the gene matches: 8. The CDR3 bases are TGTGCCAGCAGGGGCGGACAGGGCGGTACCGGGGAGCTGTTTTTT. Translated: CASRGGQGGTGELFF.

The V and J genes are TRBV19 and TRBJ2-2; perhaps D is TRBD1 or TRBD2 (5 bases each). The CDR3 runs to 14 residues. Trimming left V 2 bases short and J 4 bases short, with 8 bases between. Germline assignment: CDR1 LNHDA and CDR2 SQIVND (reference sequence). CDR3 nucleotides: TGTGCCAGTAGTATACCTGGGGGCACCGGGGAGCTGTTTTTT. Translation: CASSIPGGTGELFF. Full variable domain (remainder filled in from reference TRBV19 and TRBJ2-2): DGGITQSPKYLFRKEGQNVTLSCEQNLNHDAMYWYRQDPGQGLRLIYYSQIVNDFQKGDIAEGYSVSREKKESFPLTVTSAQKNPTAFYLCASSIPGGTGELFFGEGSRLTVL.

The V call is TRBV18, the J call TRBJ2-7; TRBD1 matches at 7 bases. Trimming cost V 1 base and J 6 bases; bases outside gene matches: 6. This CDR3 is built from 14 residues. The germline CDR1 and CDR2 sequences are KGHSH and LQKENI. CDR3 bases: TGTGCCAGCTCACCACTAGGACAGGTTGGCGAGCAGTACTTC. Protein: CASSPLGQVGEQYF.

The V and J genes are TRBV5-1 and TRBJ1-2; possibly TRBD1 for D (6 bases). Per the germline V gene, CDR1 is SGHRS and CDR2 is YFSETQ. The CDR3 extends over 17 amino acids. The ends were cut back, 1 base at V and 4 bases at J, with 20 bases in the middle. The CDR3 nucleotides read TGCGCCAGCAGCTTGAACCCGACAGGTAGTTTAGGCTATGGCTACACCTTC. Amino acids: CASSLNPTGSLGYGYTF.